This TCR beta chain was obtained from a study of CD8+ T cells in alopecia areata. The germline V gene encodes CDR1 SGHTA and CDR2 FQGNSA. V was pared by 6 bases and J by 0 bases, with 10 bases between. This CDR3 is 14 amino acids long. TCR sequencing used cDNA made by reverse transcription of extracted RNA. Produced via immunoSEQ multiplex PCR; TCRdb's table is partial and in-frame only. The table shows 90,000 to 100,000 clones, with around 45% occurring only once. Overall study findings and caveats: TCR sharing was clearer in mice than between patients, perhaps partly owing to patient HLA diversity.

Comments on this clone: The antigen is undetermined.

This TCR was sampled from a human donor with alopecia areata. Sequences were obtained from CD4+ T cells sorted from blood. V usage is TRBV7-2 and J usage is TRBJ2-3; D unclear. The CDR3, as DNA: TGTGCCAGCAGACTGACACAGAGCACAGATACGCAGTATTTT. Amino acid sequence: CASRLTQSTDTQYF.